The clone carrying this TCR beta chain was observed many times. Antigen: not known. This entry is derived from a study of T-cell reconstitution after alpha-beta-depleted transplantation in children. The ends were cut back, 1 base at V and 1 base at J, with 10 bases in the middle. The CDR3 spans 15 residues. From germline, CDR1 is LGHDT and CDR2 YNNKEL (reference sequence). Preparation of the TCRbeta library was carried out with unique molecular identifiers. TCRdb processed the PCR reads anew with MiXCR; each CDR3 protein has one entry. The repertoire includes some 150,000 distinct CDR3 sequences, 8% to 10% of them detected once, and around 18% sits in the top ten. Study findings and constraints: Once a year had passed after transplant, T-cell counts and diversity came mostly from newly produced T cells.

This TCR derives from a female patient aged 2 to 10 who had a stem cell transplant for congenital amegakaryocytic thrombocytopenia, so the T cells may come from the graft donor. Specimen: PBMCs, mostly from graft donor cells, collected 180 days after TCRalphabeta/CD19-depleted stem cell transplant. This chain uses TRBV3-1 with TRBJ2-5; tentatively, D is TRBD2 (6 bases). The CDR3 nucleotides read TGTGCCAGCAGCCAAGGTTCGGGGGTCCAAGAGACCCAGTACTTC. Protein: CASSQGSGVQETQYF.